This T cell receptor beta chain was recorded in a study of identical twins. This clonotype was detected a few times. V lost 2 bases to trimming and J lost 2 bases; unmatched junction nucleotides: 9. The germline CDR1 and CDR2 sequences are LNHNV and YYDKDF (reference sequence). CDR3 length equals 17 residues. Each CDR3 protein gets one entry after TCRdb re-called the 5' RACE reads with MiXCR. The sample yields 690,000 or so distinct CDR3 sequences, roughly 8% seen once. The same specimen was also included in a second study, on yellow fever vaccine responses in identical twins. That publication notes: Twins showed a vaccine T cell response that reportedly seemed partly convergent, partly personalized.

Sequencing was done on a sample of PBMCs. This rearrangement joins TRBV15 to TRBJ2-3; 8 bases are shared with TRBD2. The sequence was obtained from a woman between 18 and 29 years old in good health. The CDR3 region has the DNA TGTGCCACCAGCAGACAAGCGGGGGTTACCATCACAGATACGCAGTATTTT. Encoded protein: CATSRQAGVTITDTQYF.